This is a list of T cell receptor beta chains from one sample in a study of blood T cell repertoires in COVID-19. The data were produced by immunoSEQ multiplex PCR, yet TCRdb's version contains in-frame clones alone and is incomplete. The profile shows 99,000 or so clones, approximately 76% of them singletons. Specimen: peripheral blood. The receptors come from a woman in her sixties or seventies with acute or convalescent COVID-19. CDR3s include the opening cysteine and the closing phenylalanine or tryptophan. The order of the fields is clone size, CDR3 length, D gene, J gene, V gene, CDR3 DNA, CDR3 protein. D genes are given only for firm matches. Size values are once, few and many counts, or a class for expanded clones, and some rows have none.

>few|13|NA|TRBJ1-5|TRBV19
TGTGCCAGTAGTATTTCGAGTAATCAGCCCCAGCATTTT
CASSISSNQPQHF
>NA|17|NA|TRBJ1-3|TRBV5-1
TGCGCCAGCAGCCTAACGGGTCCGGGATTCTCTGGAAACACCATATATTTT
CASSLTGPGFSGNTIYF
>many|16|NA|TRBJ1-4|TRBV5-6
TGTGCCAGCAGCCTTCGGGCGGGGGGGTTCCGAGAAAAACTGTTTTTT
CASSLRAGGFREKLFF
>few|17|NA|TRBJ2-6|TRBV7-9
TGTGCCAGCAGCTTAAATCCAGGTCTCTCTGGGGCCAACGTCCTGACTTTC
CASSLNPGLSGANVLTF
>few|15|NA|TRBJ2-2|TRBV6-1
TGTGCCAGCAGTGAAGGGCAGGGGAACACCGGGGAGCTGTTTTTT
CASSEGQGNTGELFF
>NA|16|NA|TRBJ2-6|TRBV7-8
TGTGCCAGCAGCTTAGGTCAACACTCTGGGGCCAACGTCCTGACTTTC
CASSLGQHSGANVLTF
>NA|14|NA|TRBJ1-1|TRBV27
TGTGCCAGCAGTCAGGCCGGGACTCTCTCAGGGGCTTTCTTT
CASSQAGTLSGAFF
>NA|18|TRBD2|TRBJ2-2|TRBV18
TGTGCCAGCTCACCACCGACTAGCGGGGGGATTGTCTCCGGGGAGCTGTTTTTT
CASSPPTSGGIVSGELFF
>NA|13|TRBD2|TRBJ2-1|TRBV11-3
TGTGCCAGCAGCAAGCGGGGTACGAATGAGCAGTTCTTC
CASSKRGTNEQFF
>NA|16|TRBD2|TRBJ2-1|TRBV2
TGTGCCAGCAGTGAAGGAACTAGCGGGGGGTTTGGTGAGCAGTTCTTC
CASSEGTSGGFGEQFF
>once|16|TRBD1|TRBJ1-2|TRBV5-1
TGCGCCAGCAGCCTACAGGGGGAGCCCCCTAACTATGGCTACACCTTC
CASSLQGEPPNYGYTF
>NA|17|NA|TRBJ2-2|TRBV20-1
TGCAGTGCTAGTCGCTTGACGGGACACCTGAACACCGGGGAGCTGTTTTTT
CSASRLTGHLNTGELFF
>NA|15|NA|TRBJ1-2|TRBV14
TGTGCCAGCAGCCAAGGGGGGGGAGCTAACTATGGCTACACCTTC
CASSQGGGANYGYTF
>NA|15|NA|TRBJ2-5|TRBV7-6
TGTGCCAGCAGCTCTACGGTGTTCCCACAAGAGACCCAGTACTTC
CASSSTVFPQETQYF
>NA|15|TRBD1|TRBJ1-5|TRBV2
TGTGCCAGCAGTGCAGGGACAGGGGCCTATCAGCCCCAGCATTTT
CASSAGTGAYQPQHF
>few|13|NA|TRBJ2-7|TRBV29-1
TGCAGCGTGGGAGGTGGGGGATCCTACGAGCAGTACTTC
CSVGGGGSYEQYF
>NA|16|TRBD2|TRBJ2-1|TRBV6-2/TRBV6-3
TGTGCCAGCAGTTTAGCGGGGGGGAGCTCCTACAATGAGCAGTTCTTC
CASSLAGGSSYNEQFF
>NA|14|NA|TRBJ1-3|TRBV5-1
TGCGCCAGCAGCCCGGGGACTTCTGGAAACACCATATATTTT
CASSPGTSGNTIYF
>NA|15|TRBD1|TRBJ1-2|TRBV7-9
TGTGCCAGCAGCTTAGGACAGGGACACTCCTATGGCTACACCTTC
CASSLGQGHSYGYTF
>few|15|NA|TRBJ2-5|TRBV18
TGTGCCAGCTCACCTGGGCAGCCTGGTCAAGAGACCCAGTACTTC
CASSPGQPGQETQYF
>NA|13|NA|TRBJ1-4|TRBV14
TGTGCCAGCAGCCAAGATCGGCAGGATACCCTGTTTTTT
CASSQDRQDTLFF
>NA|16|NA|TRBJ1-4|TRBV9
TGTGCCAGCAGCGTAGGTATAGGGGAGGGAGAAGAAAAACTGTTTTTT
CASSVGIGEGEEKLFF
>many|14|NA|TRBJ2-5|TRBV9
TGTGCCAGCAGCGTAGGGGTGGGGCGAGAGACCCAGTACTTC
CASSVGVGRETQYF
>NA|16|NA|TRBJ1-1|TRBV5-1
TGCGCCAGCAGCCATGGGACGGCGTGGGGAGGCACTGAAGCTTTCTTT
CASSHGTAWGGTEAFF